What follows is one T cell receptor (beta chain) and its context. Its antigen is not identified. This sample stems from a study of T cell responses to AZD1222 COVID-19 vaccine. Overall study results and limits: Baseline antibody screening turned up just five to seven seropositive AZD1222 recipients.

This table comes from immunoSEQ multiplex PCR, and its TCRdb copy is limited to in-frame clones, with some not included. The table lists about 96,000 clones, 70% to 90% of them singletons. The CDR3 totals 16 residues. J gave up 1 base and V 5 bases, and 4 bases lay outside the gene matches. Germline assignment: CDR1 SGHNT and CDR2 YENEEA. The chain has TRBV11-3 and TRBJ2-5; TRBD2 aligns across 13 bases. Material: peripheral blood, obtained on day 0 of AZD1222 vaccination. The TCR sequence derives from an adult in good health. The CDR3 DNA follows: TGTGCCAGCAGCCAGGGACTAGCGGGGTCCCAAGAGACCCAGTACTTC. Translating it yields CASSQGLAGSQETQYF.